Listed below are T cell receptor beta chains from one sample, sequenced in a study of blood T cell repertoires in COVID-19. TCRdb's table, derived via immunoSEQ multiplex PCR, lists solely in-frame clones and lacks some. The sample yields roughly 170,000 clones, around 78% seen once. The sample comprised PBMCs or T cells enriched from blood (not recorded which). These receptors were collected from a woman aged 45-65 years who had recovered from COVID-19. The CDR3 runs from the conserved cysteine through the conserved F or W. A D gene is named only where the DNA matches it firmly. Some rows have no size entry. The others give once, few or many, or a class for an expanded clone.

V	J	size	D	CDR3	DNA
TRBV23-1	TRBJ2-1	-	TRBD1	CASSHRQGARNEQFF	TGCGCCAGCAGTCACAGACAGGGGGCTAGAAATGAGCAGTTCTTC
TRBV18	TRBJ1-1	-	-	CASSPGLSNTEAFF	TGTGCCAGCTCACCGGGACTCTCGAACACTGAAGCTTTCTTT
TRBV19	TRBJ1-2	-	TRBD1	CASKVQGASGYTF	TGTGCCAGTAAGGTCCAGGGGGCATCTGGCTACACCTTC
TRBV12-3/TRBV12-4	TRBJ1-1	many	-	CASSWTDTEAFF	TGTGCCAGCAGTTGGACAGACACTGAAGCTTTCTTT
TRBV7-6	TRBJ1-5	-	-	CASRLTASSNQPQHF	TGTGCCAGCAGACTGACAGCTTCGAGCAATCAGCCCCAGCATTTT
TRBV5-1	TRBJ1-3	-	-	CASSFVGVGNTIYF	TGCGCCAGCAGCTTTGTAGGAGTCGGAAACACCATATATTTT
TRBV4-1	TRBJ1-3	-	-	CASSQAPGPGAGNTIYF	TGCGCCAGCAGCCAGGCCCCGGGACCAGGGGCGGGAAACACCATATATTTT
TRBV29-1	TRBJ1-1	-	-	CSAVRRVGTEAFF	TGCAGCGCCGTCCGGAGGGTCGGAACTGAAGCTTTCTTT
TRBV5-5	TRBJ2-1	-	-	CASSFERGAHNEQFF	TGTGCCAGCAGCTTCGAACGGGGGGCTCACAATGAGCAGTTCTTC
TRBV5-6	TRBJ1-5	-	-	CASSALSGNQPQHF	TGTGCCAGCAGCGCTCTCTCGGGCAATCAGCCCCAGCATTTT
TRBV6-5	TRBJ1-1	few	-	CASRGGYTEAFF	TGTGCCAGCAGAGGGGGATACACTGAAGCTTTCTTT
TRBV2	TRBJ1-5	-	TRBD1	CASSRGPGERQPQHF	TGTGCCAGCAGCAGGGGGCCGGGGGAGAGGCAGCCCCAGCATTTT
TRBV7-9	TRBJ1-2	-	TRBD1	CATGTGIGYTF	TGTGCCACGGGGACAGGCATCGGCTACACCTTC
TRBV7-8	TRBJ1-1	-	-	CASSLARSGLLNTEAFF	TGTGCCAGCAGCTTAGCGCGGAGCGGCCTTCTGAACACTGAAGCTTTCTTT
TRBV27	TRBJ1-1	once	-	CASSPWRGNTEAFF	TGTGCCAGCAGTCCCTGGCGCGGGAACACTGAAGCTTTCTTT
TRBV4-3	TRBJ1-1	few	TRBD1	CASSPQGAGTEAFF	TGCGCCAGCAGCCCTCAGGGGGCGGGCACTGAAGCTTTCTTT
TRBV28	TRBJ1-1	-	-	CASSFQGRTEAFF	TGTGCCAGCAGTTTTCAGGGGCGAACTGAAGCTTTCTTT
TRBV5-1	TRBJ1-4	-	-	CASRGLGGEKLFF	TGCGCCAGCAGAGGTCTGGGGGGTGAAAAACTGTTTTTT
TRBV5-6	TRBJ2-5	-	-	CASSPFGVRDQETQYF	TGTGCCAGCAGCCCCTTTGGGGTTCGGGATCAAGAGACCCAGTACTTC
TRBV5-6	TRBJ2-1	-	TRBD2	CASSLDAGGRNEQFF	TGTGCCAGCAGCTTGGATGCGGGAGGTCGGAATGAGCAGTTCTTC
TRBV7-2	TRBJ1-3	-	-	CASSGAVGGNTIYF	TGTGCCAGCAGTGGGGCCGTCGGGGGAAACACCATATATTTT
TRBV19	TRBJ2-1	few	TRBD2	CASSMGSGSSYNEQFF	TGTGCCAGTAGTATGGGAAGCGGGAGCTCCTACAATGAGCAGTTCTTC
TRBV13	TRBJ2-4	-	TRBD1	CASSSPRDRDGAKNIQYF	TGTGCCAGCAGCTCACCCCGGGACAGGGACGGAGCCAAAAACATTCAGTACTTC
TRBV5-1	TRBJ2-5	-	-	CASPPPKAGGALEETQYF	TGCGCCAGCCCTCCCCCGAAGGCCGGGGGAGCCCTCGAAGAGACCCAGTACTTC
TRBV30	TRBJ2-5	once	-	CAGAFRVEETQYF	TGTGCCGGGGCCTTCCGAGTGGAGGAGACCCAGTACTTC
TRBV4-1	TRBJ1-2	-	TRBD1	CASSRTGGDLYGYTF	TGCGCCAGCAGCCGCACAGGGGGTGATCTCTATGGCTACACCTTC
TRBV27	TRBJ1-1	-	-	CASSLFGGWAMNTEAFF	TGTGCCAGCAGTTTATTTGGGGGGTGGGCCATGAACACTGAAGCTTTCTTT
TRBV29-1	TRBJ1-2	few	TRBD1	CSVVKGAREGYTF	TGCAGCGTTGTGAAGGGGGCAAGGGAAGGCTACACCTTC
TRBV25-1	TRBJ1-5	-	-	CASSESWANQPQHF	TGTGCCAGCAGTGAATCATGGGCGAATCAGCCCCAGCATTTT
TRBV7-8	TRBJ2-1	-	TRBD2	CASSTTGGAGNEQFF	TGTGCCAGCAGCACGACCGGGGGGGCAGGGAATGAGCAGTTCTTC
TRBV5-6	TRBJ1-2	-	-	CASSLVGGVRYGYTF	TGTGCCAGCAGCTTGGTGGGGGGAGTAAGGTATGGCTACACCTTC
TRBV6-5	TRBJ1-5	-	-	CASSAGENQPQHF	TGTGCCAGCAGCGCCGGGGAGAATCAGCCCCAGCATTTT
TRBV12-5	TRBJ2-1	-	TRBD2	CASGPRGTSGLYNEQFF	TGTGCTAGTGGTCCCCGAGGTACTAGCGGGTTATACAATGAGCAGTTCTTC
TRBV12-3/TRBV12-4	TRBJ1-2	-	-	CASSFIPNGGYTF	TGTGCCAGCAGTTTCATCCCCAACGGTGGCTACACCTTC
TRBV12-3/TRBV12-4	TRBJ2-5	-	TRBD1	CASSRTGLETQYF	TGTGCCAGCAGCCGGACAGGGCTTGAGACCCAGTACTTC
TRBV28	TRBJ2-3	once	-	CASSRGTRTDTQYF	TGTGCCAGCAGCCGGGGGACTCGCACAGATACGCAGTATTTT
TRBV27	TRBJ2-5	few	TRBD2	CASSLWAGGPGTQYF	TGTGCCAGCAGTTTATGGGCGGGGGGTCCGGGGACCCAGTACTTC
TRBV6-2/TRBV6-3	TRBJ1-5	-	-	CASSLEYSNQPQHF	TGTGCCAGCAGTTTGGAGTATAGCAATCAGCCCCAGCATTTT
TRBV7-3	TRBJ1-1	few	-	CASSSFGENTEAFF	TGTGCCAGCAGCTCCTTCGGGGAGAACACTGAAGCTTTCTTT
TRBV6-1	TRBJ1-5	-	-	CASSETRAPDQPQHF	TGTGCCAGCAGTGAAACCAGGGCCCCGGATCAGCCCCAGCATTTT
TRBV28	TRBJ2-3	once	TRBD1	CASSLPTGEGDTQYF	TGTGCCAGCAGTTTACCGACAGGGGAAGGAGATACGCAGTATTTT
TRBV6-6	TRBJ1-2	-	-	CASTAVEQGYGYTF	TGTGCCAGCACGGCGGTCGAGCAGGGCTATGGCTACACCTTC
TRBV5-4	TRBJ1-1	once	TRBD1	CASSPGGAGGTEAFF	TGTGCCAGCAGCCCCGGAGGGGCAGGGGGTACTGAAGCTTTCTTT
TRBV4-2	TRBJ1-6	many	TRBD1	CASSQDYGTGGSPLHF	TGTGCCAGCAGCCAAGATTACGGGACAGGGGGCTCACCCCTCCACTTT
TRBV7-9	TRBJ1-1	-	-	CASSLVGGGTEAFF	TGTGCCAGCAGCTTAGTGGGAGGGGGAACTGAAGCTTTCTTT
TRBV5-1	TRBJ2-2	-	-	CASRVQQASDTGELFF	TGCGCCAGCAGGGTCCAACAGGCGTCGGACACCGGGGAGCTGTTTTTT